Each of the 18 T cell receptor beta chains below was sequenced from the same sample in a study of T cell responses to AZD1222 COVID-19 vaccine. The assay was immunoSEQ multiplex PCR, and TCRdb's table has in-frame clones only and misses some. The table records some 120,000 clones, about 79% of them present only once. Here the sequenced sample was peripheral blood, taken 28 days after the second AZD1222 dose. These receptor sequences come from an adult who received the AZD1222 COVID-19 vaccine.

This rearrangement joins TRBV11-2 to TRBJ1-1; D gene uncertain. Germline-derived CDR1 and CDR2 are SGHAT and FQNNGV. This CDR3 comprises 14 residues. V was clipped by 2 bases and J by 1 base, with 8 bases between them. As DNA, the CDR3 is TGTGCCAGCAGCTTAAATGGAGAGAACACTGAAGCTTTCTTT. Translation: CASSLNGENTEAFF.

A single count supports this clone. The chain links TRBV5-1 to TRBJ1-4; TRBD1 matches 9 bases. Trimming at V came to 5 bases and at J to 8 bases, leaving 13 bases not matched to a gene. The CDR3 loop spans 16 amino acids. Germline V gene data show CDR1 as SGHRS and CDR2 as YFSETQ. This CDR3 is CASSLSGTGFGEKLFF. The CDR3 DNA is TGCGCCAGCAGTTTATCTGGGACAGGGTTCGGAGAAAAACTGTTTTTT. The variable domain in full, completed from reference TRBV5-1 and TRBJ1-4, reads KAGVTQTPRYLIKTRGQQVTLSCSPISGHRSVSWYQQTPGQGLQFLFEYFSETQRNKGNFPGRFSGRQFSNSRSEMNVSTLELGDSALYLCASSLSGTGFGEKLFFGSGTQLSVL.

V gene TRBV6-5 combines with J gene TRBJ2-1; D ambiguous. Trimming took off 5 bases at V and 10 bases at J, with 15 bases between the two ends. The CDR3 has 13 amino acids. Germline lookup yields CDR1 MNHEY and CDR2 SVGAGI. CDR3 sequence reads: CASSRTVSREQFF. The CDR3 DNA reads TGTGCCAGCAGTCGGACCGTATCCAGGGAGCAGTTCTTC.

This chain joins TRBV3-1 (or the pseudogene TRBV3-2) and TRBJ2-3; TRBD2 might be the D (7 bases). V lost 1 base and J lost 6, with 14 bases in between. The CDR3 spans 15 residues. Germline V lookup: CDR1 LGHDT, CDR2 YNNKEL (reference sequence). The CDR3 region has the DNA TGTGCCAGCAGCCAAGGCTGGGGGGGCGAGGATACGCAGTATTTT. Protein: CASSQGWGGEDTQYF.

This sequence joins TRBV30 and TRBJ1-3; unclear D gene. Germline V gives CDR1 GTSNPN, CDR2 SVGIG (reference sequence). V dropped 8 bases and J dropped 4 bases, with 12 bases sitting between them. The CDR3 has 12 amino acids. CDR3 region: CARSIPGNTIYF. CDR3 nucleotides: TGTGCCCGCAGTATCCCGGGAAACACCATATATTTT.

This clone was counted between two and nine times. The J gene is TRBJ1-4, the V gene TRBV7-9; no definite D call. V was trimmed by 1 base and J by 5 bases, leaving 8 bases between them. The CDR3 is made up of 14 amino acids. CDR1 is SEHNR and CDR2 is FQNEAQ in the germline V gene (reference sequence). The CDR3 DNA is TGTGCCAGCAGCTTAGGGTATTCGAATGAAAAACTGTTTTTT. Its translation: CASSLGYSNEKLFF.

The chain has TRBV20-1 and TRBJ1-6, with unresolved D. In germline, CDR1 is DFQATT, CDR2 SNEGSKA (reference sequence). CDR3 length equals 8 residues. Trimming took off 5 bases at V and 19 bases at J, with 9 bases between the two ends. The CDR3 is CSAGLEHF. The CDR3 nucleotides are TGCAGTGCTGGTCTGGAACACTTT.

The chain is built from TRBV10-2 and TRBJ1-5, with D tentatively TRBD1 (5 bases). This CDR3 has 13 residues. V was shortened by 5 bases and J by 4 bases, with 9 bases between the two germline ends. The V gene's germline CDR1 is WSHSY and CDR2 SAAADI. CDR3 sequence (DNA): TGCGCCAGCAGTACCCAGGGAAATCAGCCCCAGCATTTT. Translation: CASSTQGNQPQHF.

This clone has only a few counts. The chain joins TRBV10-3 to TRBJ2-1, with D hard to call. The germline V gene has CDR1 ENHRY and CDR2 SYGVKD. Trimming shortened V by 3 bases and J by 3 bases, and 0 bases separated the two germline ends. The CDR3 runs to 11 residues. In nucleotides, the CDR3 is TGTGCCATCAGTGACTACAATGAGCAGTTCTTC. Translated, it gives CAISDYNEQFF.

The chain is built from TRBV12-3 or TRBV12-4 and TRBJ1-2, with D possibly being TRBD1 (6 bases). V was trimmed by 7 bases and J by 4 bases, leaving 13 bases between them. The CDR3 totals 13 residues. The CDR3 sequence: CASNAQGIYGYTF. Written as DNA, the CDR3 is TGTGCCAGCAACGCACAGGGCATCTATGGCTACACCTTC.

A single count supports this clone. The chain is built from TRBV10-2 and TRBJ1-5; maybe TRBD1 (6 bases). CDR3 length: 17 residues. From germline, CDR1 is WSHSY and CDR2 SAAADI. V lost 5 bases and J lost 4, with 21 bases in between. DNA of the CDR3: TGCGCCAGCAGTCCAGCGGGGGGGGCGAAGGTAAATCAGCCCCAGCATTTT. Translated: CASSPAGGAKVNQPQHF.

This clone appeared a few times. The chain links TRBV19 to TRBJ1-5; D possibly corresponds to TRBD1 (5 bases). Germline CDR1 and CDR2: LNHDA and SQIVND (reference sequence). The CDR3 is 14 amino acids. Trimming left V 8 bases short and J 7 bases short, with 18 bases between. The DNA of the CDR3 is TGTGCCAGTCAGGGCCCGGCCTTTGACCAGCCCCAGCATTTT. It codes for CASQGPAFDQPQHF.

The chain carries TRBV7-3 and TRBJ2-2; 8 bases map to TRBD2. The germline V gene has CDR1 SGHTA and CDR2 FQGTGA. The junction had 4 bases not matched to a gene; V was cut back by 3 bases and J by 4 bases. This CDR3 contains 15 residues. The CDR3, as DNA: TGTGCCAGCAGCTTGAAAGCGGGGGCCACCGGGGAGCTGTTTTTT. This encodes CASSLKAGATGELFF.

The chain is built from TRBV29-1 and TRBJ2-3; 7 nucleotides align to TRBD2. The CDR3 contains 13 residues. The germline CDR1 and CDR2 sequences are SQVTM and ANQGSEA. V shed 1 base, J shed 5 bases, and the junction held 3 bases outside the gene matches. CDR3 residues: CSVEGLAGDTQYF. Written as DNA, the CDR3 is TGCAGCGTTGAAGGACTAGCTGGAGATACGCAGTATTTT.

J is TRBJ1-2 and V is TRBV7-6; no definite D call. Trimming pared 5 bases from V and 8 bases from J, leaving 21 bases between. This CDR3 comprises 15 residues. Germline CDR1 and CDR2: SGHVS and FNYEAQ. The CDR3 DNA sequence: TGTGCCAGCAGCCTAGACCAGGTTGTGGGCCACGGCTACACCTTC. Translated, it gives CASSLDQVVGHGYTF.

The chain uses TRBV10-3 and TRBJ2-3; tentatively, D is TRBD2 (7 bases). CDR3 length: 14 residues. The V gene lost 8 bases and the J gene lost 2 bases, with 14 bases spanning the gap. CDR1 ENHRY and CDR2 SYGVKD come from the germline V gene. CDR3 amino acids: CAIRGAFITDTQYF. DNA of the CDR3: TGTGCCATCCGGGGGGCTTTCATCACAGATACGCAGTATTTT.

This CDR3 is CASSYPNVLTF. In nucleotides, the CDR3 is TGTGCCAGCAGTTACCCCAACGTCCTGACTTTC. The rearrangement links TRBV6-2 or TRBV6-3 to TRBJ2-6; D unclear. Per the germline V gene, CDR1 is MNHEY and CDR2 is SVGEGT. The CDR3 loop spans 11 amino acids. The V and J ends lost 2 bases and 8 bases respectively, with 1 base between them.

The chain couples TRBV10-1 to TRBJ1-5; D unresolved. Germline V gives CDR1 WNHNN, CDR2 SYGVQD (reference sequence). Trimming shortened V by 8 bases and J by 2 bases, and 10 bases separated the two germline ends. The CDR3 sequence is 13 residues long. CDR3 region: CASGEDGNQPQHF. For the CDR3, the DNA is TGCGCCAGCGGGGAGGATGGCAATCAGCCCCAGCATTTT.